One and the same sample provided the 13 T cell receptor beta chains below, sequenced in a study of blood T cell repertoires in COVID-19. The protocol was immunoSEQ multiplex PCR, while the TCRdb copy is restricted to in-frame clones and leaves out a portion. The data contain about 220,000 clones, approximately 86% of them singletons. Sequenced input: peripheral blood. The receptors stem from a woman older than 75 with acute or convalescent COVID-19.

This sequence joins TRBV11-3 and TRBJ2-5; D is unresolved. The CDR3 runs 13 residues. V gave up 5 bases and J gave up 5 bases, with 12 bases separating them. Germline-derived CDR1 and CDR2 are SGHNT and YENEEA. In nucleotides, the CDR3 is TGTGCCAGCAGCGCTAGTGATACGGAGACCCAGTACTTC. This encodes CASSASDTETQYF. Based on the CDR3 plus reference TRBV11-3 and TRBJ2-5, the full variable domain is EAGVVQSPRYKIIEKKQPVAFWCNPISGHNTLYWYLQNLGQGPELLIRYENEEAVDDSQLPKDRFSAERLKGVDSTLKIQPAELGDSAVYLCASSASDTETQYFGPGTRLLVL.

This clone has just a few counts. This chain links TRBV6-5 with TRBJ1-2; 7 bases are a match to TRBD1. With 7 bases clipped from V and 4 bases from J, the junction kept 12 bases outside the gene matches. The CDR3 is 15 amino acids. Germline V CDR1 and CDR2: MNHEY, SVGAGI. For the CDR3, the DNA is TGTGCCAGCACCCGGACAGGAACCGGGGGCTATGGCTACACCTTC. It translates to CASTRTGTGGYGYTF.

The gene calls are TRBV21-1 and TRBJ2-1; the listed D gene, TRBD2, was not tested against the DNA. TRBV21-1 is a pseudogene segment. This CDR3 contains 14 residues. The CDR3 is CASTNREGYNEQFF. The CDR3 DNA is TGTGCCAGCACCAACAGGGAGGGCTACAATGAGCAGTTCTTC.

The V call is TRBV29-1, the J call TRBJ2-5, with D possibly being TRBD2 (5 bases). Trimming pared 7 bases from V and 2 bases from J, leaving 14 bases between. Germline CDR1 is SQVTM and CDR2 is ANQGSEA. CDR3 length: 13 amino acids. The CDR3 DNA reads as TGCAGCGCCCGGACTCGCCCACAAGAGACCCAGTACTTC. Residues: CSARTRPQETQYF.

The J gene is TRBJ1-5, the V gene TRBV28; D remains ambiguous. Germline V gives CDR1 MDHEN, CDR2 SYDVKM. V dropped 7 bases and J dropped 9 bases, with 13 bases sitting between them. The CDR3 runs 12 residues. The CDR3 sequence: CASTVTPGPQHF. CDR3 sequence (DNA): TGTGCCAGCACTGTGACGCCGGGGCCCCAGCATTTT. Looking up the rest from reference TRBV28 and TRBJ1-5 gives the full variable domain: DVKVTQSSRYLVKRTGEKVFLECVQDMDHENMFWYRQDPGLGLRLIYFSYDVKMKEKGDIPEGYSVSREKKERFSLILESASTNQTSMYLCASTVTPGPQHFGDGTRLSIL.

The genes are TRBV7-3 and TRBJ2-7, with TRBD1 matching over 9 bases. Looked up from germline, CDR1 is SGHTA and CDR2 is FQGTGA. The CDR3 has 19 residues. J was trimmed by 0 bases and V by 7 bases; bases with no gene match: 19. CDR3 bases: TGTGCCAGCATCGTATGGGGGGGGACAGGGAACACCTACTCCTACGAGCAGTACTTC. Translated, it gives CASIVWGGTGNTYSYEQYF.

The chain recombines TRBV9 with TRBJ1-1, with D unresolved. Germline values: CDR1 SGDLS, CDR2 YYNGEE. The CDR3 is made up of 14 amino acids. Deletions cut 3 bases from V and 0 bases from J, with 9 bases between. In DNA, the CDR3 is TGTGCCAGCAGCGGAGGGCCCATGAACACTGAAGCTTTCTTT. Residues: CASSGGPMNTEAFF. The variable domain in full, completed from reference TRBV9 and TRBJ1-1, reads DSGVTQTPKHLITATGQRVTLRCSPRSGDLSVYWYQQSLDQGLQFLIQYYNGEERAKGNILERFSAQQFPDLHSELNLSSLELGDSALYFCASSGGPMNTEAFFGQGTRLTVV.

Here the CDR3 reads CASSLDGVGNTIYF. The CDR3 DNA reads as TGTGCCAGCAGCTTAGACGGTGTTGGAAACACCATATATTTT. The genes are TRBV7-6 and TRBJ1-3; D gene ambiguous. This CDR3 has 14 residues. Germline CDR1 SGHVS, CDR2 FNYEAQ. V was shortened by 1 base and J by 3 bases, with 7 bases between the two germline ends.

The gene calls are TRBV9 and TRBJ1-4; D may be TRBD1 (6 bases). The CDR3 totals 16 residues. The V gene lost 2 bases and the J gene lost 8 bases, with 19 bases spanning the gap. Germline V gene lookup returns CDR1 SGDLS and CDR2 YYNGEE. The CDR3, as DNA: TGTGCCAGCAGCGTCGATGGGGGCGGGTCAGGGGAAAAACTGTTTTTT. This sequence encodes CASSVDGGGSGEKLFF.

CDR3 sequence (DNA): TGTGCCATCAACCATGACAGGGATTTTGGCTACACCTTC. Translated, it gives CAINHDRDFGYTF. The rearrangement uses TRBV10-3 and TRBJ1-2; 7 nucleotides agree with TRBD1. CDR3 size: 13 residues. V shed 7 bases, J shed 7 bases, and the junction held 9 bases outside the gene matches. Germline V gene lookup returns CDR1 ENHRY and CDR2 SYGVKD.

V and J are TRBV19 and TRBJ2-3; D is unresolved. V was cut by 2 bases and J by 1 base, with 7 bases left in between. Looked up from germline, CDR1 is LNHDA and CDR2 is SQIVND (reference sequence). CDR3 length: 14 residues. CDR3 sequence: CASSISQGTDTQYF. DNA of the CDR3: TGTGCCAGTAGTATATCCCAGGGCACAGATACGCAGTATTTT.

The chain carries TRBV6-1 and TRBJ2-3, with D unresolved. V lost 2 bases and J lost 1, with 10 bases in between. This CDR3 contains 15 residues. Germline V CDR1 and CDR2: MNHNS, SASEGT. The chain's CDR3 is CASSEPGRGTDTQYF. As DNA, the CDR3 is TGTGCCAGCAGTGAACCCGGTAGAGGCACAGATACGCAGTATTTT.

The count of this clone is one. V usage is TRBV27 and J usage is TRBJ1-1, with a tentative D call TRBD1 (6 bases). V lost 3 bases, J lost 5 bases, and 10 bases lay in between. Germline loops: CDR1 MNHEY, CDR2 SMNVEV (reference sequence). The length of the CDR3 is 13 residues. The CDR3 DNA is TGTGCCAGCAGTTTTTGGCAGGGGACTGAAGCTTTCTTT. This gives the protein CASSFWQGTEAFF.